Listed below are T cell receptor beta chains from one sample, sequenced in a study of shared clonotypes between healthy human individuals. The assay was immunoSEQ multiplex PCR, and TCRdb's table has in-frame clones only and misses some. The repertoire holds about 1.4 million clones, around 95% seen once, with 1.2% in the top ten. The material sequenced was naive CD4+ T cells sorted from blood. These receptors were taken from a man aged 25-45 years in good health. Each CDR3 is given with its conserved first and last residue. D genes are given only for firm matches. Some rows have no size entry. The others give once, few or many, or a class for an expanded clone.

j_gene,abundance,v_gene,d_gene,CDR3nt,CDR3aa
TRBJ2-1,-,TRBV29-1,TRBD2,TGCAGCGTTGAAGCCCTAGCGGCATCCTACAATGAGCAGTTCTTC,CSVEALAASYNEQFF
TRBJ2-7,-,TRBV10-1,-,TGCGCCAGCAGTGAGTCAGGGACATCGACCTACGAGCAGTACTTC,CASSESGTSTYEQYF
TRBJ1-1,-,TRBV7-2,-,TGTGCCAGCAGCTTAGAGGGGCCCAGGGTGGGCACTGAAGCTTTCTTT,CASSLEGPRVGTEAFF
TRBJ2-2,-,TRBV11-2,-,TGTGCCAGCAGCTTAGGTGTCAGGGGGAACACCGGGGAGCTGTTTTTT,CASSLGVRGNTGELFF
TRBJ2-5,once,TRBV4-1,-,TGCGCCAGCGGCAGGGGTCCACGGGTTGAAGAGACCCAGTACTTC,CASGRGPRVEETQYF
TRBJ2-7,-,TRBV5-1,TRBD1,TGCGCCAGCAGTCCGGGACAGGGGGCACGGGAGCAGTACTTC,CASSPGQGAREQYF
TRBJ2-2,-,TRBV7-3,-,TGTGCCAGCAGCTTAACGGGGAGACTAGTCTCGAACACCGGGGAGCTGTTTTTT,CASSLTGRLVSNTGELFF
TRBJ1-5,-,TRBV19,-,TGTGCCAGTAGTGCGCTGGCCAGGGATGGTCAGCCCCAGCATTTT,CASSALARDGQPQHF
TRBJ2-1,-,TRBV5-6,-,TGTGCCAGCAGCTTGCGGCTAGGGGCGGGTGAGCAGTTCTTC,CASSLRLGAGEQFF
TRBJ2-6,once,TRBV25-1,-,TGTGCCAGCAGTGCCCCCCCGGGGGACGCTGGGGCCAACGTCCTGACTTTC,CASSAPPGDAGANVLTF
TRBJ2-5,-,TRBV7-2,-,TGTGCCAGCAGCTTAGGGTCTGGCGGCGAGTGGGAGACCCAGTACTTC,CASSLGSGGEWETQYF
TRBJ1-4,-,TRBV28,-,TGTGCCAGCAGTTTATTCCCTGGAACCGGGGCAGGGAGGATCGTTGAAAAACTGTTTTTT,CASSLFPGTGAGRIVEKLFF
TRBJ1-1,-,TRBV7-9,-,TGTGCCAGCAGCCTTAGAGGGAGCGGGTTGAACACTGAAGCTTTCTTT,CASSLRGSGLNTEAFF
TRBJ2-1,once,TRBV29-1,-,TGCAGCGTTGGCCGGGATACCTACAATGAGCAGTTCTTC,CSVGRDTYNEQFF
TRBJ1-2,once,TRBV5-6,TRBD1,TGTGCCAGCAGCTTGTTCCAGGGACAGTGGAATGGCTACACCTTC,CASSLFQGQWNGYTF
TRBJ1-2,-,TRBV28,-,TGTGCCAGCAGTTTGTTACAGGCGCGTGGCTACACCTTC,CASSLLQARGYTF
TRBJ2-1,-,TRBV7-8,-,TGTGCCAGCAGCTTAGGACTAGTTTACTCTAATGAGCAGTTCTTC,CASSLGLVYSNEQFF
TRBJ2-5,once,TRBV9,-,TGTGCCAGCAGCGTAGAAGAGGGTTTTGGTTTAGAGACCCAGTACTTC,CASSVEEGFGLETQYF
TRBJ2-1,-,TRBV10-2,TRBD2,TGCGCCAGCAGTGAGACTAGCGGGAGCTACAATGAGCAGTTCTTC,CASSETSGSYNEQFF
TRBJ2-3,-,TRBV19,TRBD2,TGTGCCAGTAATAGCGGGAGGACAGGTACGCAGTATTTT,CASNSGRTGTQYF
TRBJ2-1,few,TRBV6-5,TRBD2,TGTGCCAGCATAGCCTCCGGGACTAGCCGCAATGAGCAGTTCTTC,CASIASGTSRNEQFF
TRBJ2-7,-,TRBV6-6,-,TGTGCCAGCAGTTACACTCAACCGCGTCTAGCCGTCTTC,CASSYTQPRLAVF
TRBJ2-1,-,TRBV7-8,-,TGTGCCAGCAGCTCCGCGGGGCAAGGGTACAATGAGCAGTTCTTC,CASSSAGQGYNEQFF
TRBJ2-7,-,TRBV30,TRBD1,TGTGCCTGGACGGGACAGGGAATTATCTACGAGCAGTACTTC,CAWTGQGIIYEQYF
TRBJ2-6,-,TRBV2,-,TGTGCCAGCAGTGCTTACCGGAGCTCTGGGGCCAACGTCCTGACTTTC,CASSAYRSSGANVLTF
TRBJ2-1,-,TRBV7-3,TRBD1,TGTGCCAGCAGTCTCACAGGGGGATCCTACAATGAGCAGTTCTTC,CASSLTGGSYNEQFF